The next 13 T cell receptor beta chains were all read from a single sample in a study of blood T cell repertoires in COVID-19. Sequenced by immunoSEQ multiplex PCR; TCRdb stores in-frame clones only, minus some. Of 200,000 to 250,000 clones in the sample, roughly 80% are singletons; the top ten hold 15% to 20%. Sequenced sample: peripheral blood. The receptors originated from a woman older than 75 with active or convalescent COVID-19.

The chain uses TRBV7-2 and TRBJ1-2, with 7 bases fitting TRBD1. The CDR3 extends over 18 amino acids. V lost 2 bases to trimming and J lost 1 base; unmatched junction nucleotides: 13. CDR1 SGHTA and CDR2 FQGNSA come from the germline V gene. The CDR3 bases are TGTGCCAGCAGCTTAACGGTCAGAGGGACAGTTAATAACTATGGCTACACCTTC. Translated: CASSLTVRGTVNNYGYTF.

The rearrangement links TRBV6-5 to TRBJ1-1; TRBD1 agrees at 10 bases. With 8 bases clipped from V and 4 bases from J, the junction kept 10 bases outside the gene matches. The germline CDR1 and CDR2 sequences are MNHEY and SVGAGI. This CDR3 spans 15 amino acids. This CDR3 reads CASFTTGQGVTEAFF. CDR3 bases: TGTGCCAGCTTCACTACTGGACAGGGGGTCACTGAAGCTTTCTTT.

The CDR3 loop reads CASSPDLGQFSEQFF. For the CDR3, the DNA is TGTGCCAGCAGCCCAGATTTGGGACAATTTTCTGAGCAGTTCTTC. This sequence joins TRBV7-9 and TRBJ2-1; tentative D call: TRBD1 (6 bases). CDR3 length: 15 amino acids. Germline CDR1 SEHNR, CDR2 FQNEAQ (reference sequence). Trimming removed 5 bases from V and 9 bases from J, with 20 bases in between.

Only a few counts were recorded for this clone. The chain combines TRBV6-5 with TRBJ2-3; 10 nucleotides agree with TRBD2. Germline V gives CDR1 MNHEY, CDR2 SVGAGI. The CDR3 totals 15 residues. V shed 2 bases and J 8 bases; nucleotides not matched to a gene: 7. The CDR3 coding sequence is TGTGCCAGCAGTTACGAGCGGGAGGGTCGGGGTACGCAGTATTTT. Residues: CASSYEREGRGTQYF.

The chain employs TRBV11-3 and TRBJ1-1, with D unclear. The CDR3 has 13 residues. CDR1 SGHNT and CDR2 YENEEA come from the germline V gene. V was pared by 0 bases and J by 1 base, with 3 bases between. The CDR3 DNA sequence: TGTGCCAGCAGCTTAGACCGGAACACTGAAGCTTTCTTT. This translates into CASSLDRNTEAFF. Full variable domain (missing parts from reference TRBV11-3 and TRBJ1-1): EAGVVQSPRYKIIEKKQPVAFWCNPISGHNTLYWYLQNLGQGPELLIRYENEEAVDDSQLPKDRFSAERLKGVDSTLKIQPAELGDSAVYLCASSLDRNTEAFFGQGTRLTVV.

V and J are TRBV9 and TRBJ2-7; no definite D call. The V gene lost 4 bases and the J gene lost 7 bases, with 9 bases spanning the gap. Germline lookup yields CDR1 SGDLS and CDR2 YYNGEE. The CDR3 covers 11 residues. This CDR3 is CASSSPCEQYF. For the CDR3, the DNA is TGTGCCAGCAGCTCCCCCTGTGAGCAGTACTTC. Full variable domain (outside the CDR3, taken from reference TRBV9 and TRBJ2-7): DSGVTQTPKHLITATGQRVTLRCSPRSGDLSVYWYQQSLDQGLQFLIQYYNGEERAKGNILERFSAQQFPDLHSELNLSSLELGDSALYFCASSSPCEQYFGPGTRLTVT.

This clone came up once. This chain links TRBV6-5 with TRBJ2-7, with D maybe TRBD1 (6 bases). Trimming removed 0 bases from V and 2 bases from J, with 11 bases in between. Germline values: CDR1 MNHEY, CDR2 SVGAGI. The CDR3 consists of 15 residues. The CDR3, as DNA: TGTGCCAGCAGTTACTCGACCAGGGGAACCTACGAGCAGTACTTC. Its protein is CASSYSTRGTYEQYF.

This clone is a singleton in its sample. The V gene is TRBV3-1 (or the pseudogene TRBV3-2), the J gene TRBJ2-3; 8 bases map to TRBD1. Per germline, CDR1 LGHDT and CDR2 YNNKEL (reference sequence). Unmatched junction bases numbered 11, after V lost 6 bases and J lost 6 bases. This CDR3 spans 15 amino acids. CDR3 sequence reads: CASSNRDRSDDTQYF. The CDR3 nucleotides are TGTGCCAGCAGTAACCGGGACAGGAGTGATGATACGCAGTATTTT.

V usage is TRBV11-1 and J usage is TRBJ2-1, with a weak D call TRBD2 (5 bases). CDR1 is SGHAT and CDR2 is FQDESV in the germline V gene (reference sequence). V was clipped by 5 bases and J by 7 bases, with 12 bases between them. This CDR3 is built from 13 residues. Here the CDR3 DNA reads TGTGCCAGCAGCGCCAGAGGGTGGAATGAGCAGTTCTTC. Encoded protein: CASSARGWNEQFF.

This chain connects TRBV5-4 to TRBJ2-2; D perhaps matches TRBD1 (8 bases). V was cut by 6 bases and J by 1 base, with 16 bases left in between. CDR1 is SGHNT and CDR2 is YYREEE in the germline V gene (reference sequence). The CDR3 has 16 residues. CDR3 sequence (DNA): TGTGCCAGCAACCTGGGGGGGACAGGGAACACCGGGGAGCTGTTTTTT. Translated, it gives CASNLGGTGNTGELFF.

This chain joins TRBV5-5 and TRBJ2-5; 7 bases are shared with TRBD1. This CDR3 contains 17 residues. J was trimmed by 2 bases and V by 5 bases; bases with no gene match: 15. From germline, CDR1 is SGHKS and CDR2 YYEKEE (reference sequence). The CDR3 here is CASRPNRGLLTQETQYF. Here the CDR3 DNA reads TGTGCCAGCAGACCAAACAGGGGCCTACTAACACAAGAGACCCAGTACTTC.

The V call is TRBV27, the J call TRBJ2-3; weak D call: TRBD2 (6 bases). Trimming took off 2 bases at V and 1 base at J, with 16 bases between the two ends. The V gene's germline CDR1 is MNHEY and CDR2 SMNVEV (reference sequence). The CDR3 is made up of 17 amino acids. Here the CDR3 DNA reads TGTGCCAGCAGTTTAAATAGGTGGGGGGTGGGCACAGATACGCAGTATTTT. Translation gives CASSLNRWGVGTDTQYF.

The chain has TRBV7-9 and TRBJ2-1, with 7 positions matching TRBD1. The CDR3 consists of 11 residues. J was trimmed by 15 bases and V by 5 bases; bases with no gene match: 7. Germline V lookup: CDR1 SEHNR, CDR2 FQNEAQ (reference sequence). CDR3 sequence reads: CASSRQGLWFF. The CDR3 DNA reads as TGTGCCAGCAGCCGACAGGGATTGTGGTTCTTC.